This paragraph covers one T cell receptor (beta chain) sequence. What antigen it recognizes has not been identified. The input lacks base qualities; no much larger clone sits a single base away. The data originate from a study of technical replicates of blood from four donors (TCRdb year 2017). The CDR3 sequence holds 13 residues, the cysteine and phenylalanine included. The CDR3 DNA has 39 bases and is translated from base 1. Per the germline V gene (reference sequence), MNHEY is the CDR1 and SMNVEV is the CDR2. The germline ends are 16 bases apart after V is trimmed by 10 bases and J by 3 bases. The library was obtained by the immunoSEQ multiplex PCR assay. Here the immuneACCESS table is served through TCRdb, limited to in-frame sequences with V and J called. Missing clones are a known gap in these copies; in checked studies unresolved V genes cover under half, and the rest lacks a known reason. This sample is represented by 55,000 to 75,000 clones; around 92% of them were singletons. About 4.3% of the sample belongs to the ten largest clones.

Material: PBMCs. The rearrangement joined TRBV27 to TRBJ2-7; TRBD2 could be the D gene, as 5 bases match. The sequence was collected from a human donor in good health. Some clones in this sample may be carry-over from other donors' samples. The DNA is as follows: TGTGCCACGGCGAGGGTATCAGTCTACGAGCAGTACTTC. This codes for CATARVSVYEQYF.